This T cell receptor (beta chain) derives from a study of T cell responses to AZD1222 COVID-19 vaccine. Findings and caveats of the study: Possibly, clonal diversity was underestimated; donors were largely white British and included more females. There were repertoire samples only from the period after the peak T cell response.

Per the germline V gene, CDR1 is SGHRS and CDR2 is YFSETQ. With 0 bases removed from V and 6 bases from J, the gap between germline ends came to 15 bases. The CDR3 runs 15 residues. In the case of this clone: Its target is not known.

Measured with immunoSEQ multiplex PCR; TCRdb has only the in-frame clones, and not every one. The sample shows around 100,000 clones, 87% of them seen only once. Sequenced here: peripheral blood, sampled 28 days after the second AZD1222 dose. The chain carries TRBV5-1 and TRBJ1-1, with D unresolved. The TCR was taken from an adult who received the AZD1222 COVID-19 vaccine. CDR3 region: CASSLVVGRFAEAFF. In nucleotides, the CDR3 is TGCGCCAGCAGCTTGGTTGTAGGGCGTTTTGCTGAAGCTTTCTTT. Filled out from reference TRBV5-1 and TRBJ1-1, the complete variable domain reads KAGVTQTPRYLIKTRGQQVTLSCSPISGHRSVSWYQQTPGQGLQFLFEYFSETQRNKGNFPGRFSGRQFSNSRSEMNVSTLELGDSALYLCASSLVVGRFAEAFFGQGTRLTVV.